The 20 T cell receptor beta chains reported below all come from one sample, sequenced in a study of blood T cell repertoires in COVID-19 (dated by TCRdb to 2020 to 2021). The library came from the immunoSEQ multiplex PCR assay. The source is immuneACCESS, and TCRdb retained only in-frame sequences with V and J called. Part of the clones is not carried over; for the studies checked, unresolved V genes explain less than half of this, and the remainder is unexplained. This sample has about 63,000 clones in its table, and around 87% of those were observed once. 4% to 5.5% of the sample lies in the top ten. Sequencing input: peripheral blood. These receptor sequences come from a man aged 50 to 59 with active COVID-19.

V gene TRBV5-6 combines with J gene TRBJ2-7, with 9 bases fitting TRBD2. The germline CDR1 and CDR2 sequences are SGHDT and YYEEEE. There are 14 residues in the CDR3. Germline trimming cut 8 bases from V and 2 bases from J; bases unmatched to any gene: 8. In DNA, the CDR3 is TGTGCCAGTAAGAGGAGCGGGAGGCCCTACGAGCAGTACTTC. It translates to CASKRSGRPYEQYF.

This rearrangement joins TRBV18 to TRBJ2-1; maybe TRBD2 (6 bases). Trimming removed 4 bases at V and 5 bases at J, with 18 bases between. Looked up from germline, CDR1 is KGHSH and CDR2 is LQKENI. This CDR3 contains 16 residues. CDR3 sequence: CASSRGGVLRNNEQFF. The CDR3, as DNA: TGTGCCAGCTCACGGGGCGGGGTCCTTAGGAACAATGAGCAGTTCTTC.

This clone was counted only a few times. The gene calls are TRBV3-1 (or the pseudogene TRBV3-2) and TRBJ2-1, with 11 bases matching TRBD2. V lost 4 bases to trimming and J lost 2 bases; unmatched junction nucleotides: 4. The CDR3 contains 16 residues. CDR1 is LGHDT and CDR2 is YNNKEL in the germline V gene (reference sequence). The DNA of the CDR3 is TGTGCCAGCAGCCCTAGCGGGAGGTCCCCCTACAATGAGCAGTTCTTC. As protein: CASSPSGRSPYNEQFF.

V usage is TRBV30 and J usage is TRBJ1-3; 7 bases agree with TRBD1. This CDR3 contains 12 residues. CDR1 is GTSNPN, CDR2 SVGIG, per germline (reference sequence). Unmatched junction bases numbered 2, after V lost 7 bases and J lost 2 bases. CDR3 sequence (DNA): TGTGCCTTTACAGGGGCTGGAAACACCATATATTTT. Translation: CAFTGAGNTIYF.

J is TRBJ2-5 and V is TRBV11-2, with a tentative D call TRBD2 (6 bases). Germline V gene data show CDR1 as SGHAT and CDR2 as FQNNGV. V gave up 5 bases and J gave up 5 bases, with 12 bases separating them. The CDR3 has 13 amino acids. Here the CDR3 reads CASSRPLAETQYF. CDR3 sequence (DNA): TGTGCCAGCAGCCGGCCCCTAGCGGAGACCCAGTACTTC. Full variable domain (remainder filled in from reference TRBV11-2 and TRBJ2-5): EAGVAQSPRYKIIEKRQSVAFWCNPISGHATLYWYQQILGQGPKLLIQFQNNGVVDDSQLPKDRFSAERLKGVDSTLKIQPAKLEDSAVYLCASSRPLAETQYFGPGTRLLVL.

The gene calls are TRBV28 and TRBJ1-5; the D is unclear. The CDR3 totals 14 residues. V lost 4 bases, J lost 0 bases, and 7 bases lay in between. Germline values: CDR1 MDHEN, CDR2 SYDVKM. CDR3: CASSYPGSNQPQHF. The DNA for the CDR3 is TGTGCCAGCAGTTACCCGGGTAGCAATCAGCCCCAGCATTTT.

CDR3 coding DNA: TGTGCCAGTAGTGGGGACAGGCGCCCCTACAATGAGCAGTTCTTC. Amino acid sequence: CASSGDRRPYNEQFF. This chain connects TRBV19 to TRBJ2-1; 8 positions agree with TRBD1. J was trimmed by 2 bases and V by 5 bases; bases with no gene match: 5. This CDR3 spans 15 amino acids. Germline assignment: CDR1 LNHDA and CDR2 SQIVND (reference sequence). Supplemented by reference TRBV19 and TRBJ2-1, the full variable domain reads DGGITQSPKYLFRKEGQNVTLSCEQNLNHDAMYWYRQDPGQGLRLIYYSQIVNDFQKGDIAEGYSVSREKKESFPLTVTSAQKNPTAFYLCASSGDRRPYNEQFFGPGTRLTVL.

The chain carries TRBV18 and TRBJ2-1, with D tentatively TRBD1 (6 bases). The CDR3 has 20 residues. The germline V and J ends were trimmed by 3 bases and 0 bases, with 24 bases remaining between them. CDR1 and CDR2 (germline): KGHSH, LQKENI. The CDR3 DNA reads as TGTGCCAGCTCACCTACGTTATTACAGGGAAAGTTAAGCTCCTACAATGAGCAGTTCTTC. It codes for CASSPTLLQGKLSSYNEQFF.

The genes are TRBV7-3 and TRBJ2-2; 11 bases map to TRBD2. The CDR3 totals 16 residues. V shed 3 bases and J 1 base; nucleotides not matched to a gene: 1. Germline values: CDR1 SGHTA, CDR2 FQGTGA. CDR3 sequence: CASSLLAGGNTGELFF. CDR3 in DNA: TGTGCCAGCAGCTTGCTAGCGGGGGGGAACACCGGGGAGCTGTTTTTT.

The chain combines TRBV5-1 with TRBJ2-7; D might be TRBD1 (5 bases). V lost 3 bases and J 6 bases, leaving 16 bases between the germline ends. CDR1 and CDR2 (germline): SGHRS, YFSETQ. This CDR3 region has 14 residues. The CDR3 bases are TGCGCCAGCAGCTCGTCGCAGGGATCGAGCGAGCAGTACTTC. Its protein product is CASSSSQGSSEQYF. Full variable domain (remainder filled in from reference TRBV5-1 and TRBJ2-7): KAGVTQTPRYLIKTRGQQVTLSCSPISGHRSVSWYQQTPGQGLQFLFEYFSETQRNKGNFPGRFSGRQFSNSRSEMNVSTLELGDSALYLCASSSSQGSSEQYFGPGTRLTVT.

This clone showed up just a few times. The chain is built from TRBV28 and TRBJ1-4; D gene unclear. Germline loops: CDR1 MDHEN, CDR2 SYDVKM. CDR3 length: 14 amino acids. V was trimmed by 7 bases and J by 2 bases, leaving 11 bases between them. The CDR3 sequence is CASTELRTNEKLFF. The CDR3 DNA reads TGTGCCAGCACAGAGCTGCGGACTAATGAAAAACTGTTTTTT.

The rearrangement joins TRBV4-1 to TRBJ1-3; possible D gene TRBD1, 5 bases. Germline V gene data show CDR1 as MGHRA and CDR2 as YSYEKL. V lost 3 bases to trimming and J lost 0 bases, with 12 bases between them. The CDR3 spans 16 residues. The CDR3 sequence: CASSHGAPSSGNTIYF. The CDR3 DNA is TGCGCCAGCAGCCATGGGGCCCCGAGCTCTGGAAACACCATATATTTT.

The chain uses TRBV5-8 and TRBJ1-4; TRBD1 is a possible D gene (6 bases). This CDR3 comprises 19 residues. The germline V gene has CDR1 SGHTS and CDR2 YDEGEE. V lost 0 bases and J lost 7, with 25 bases in between. CDR3 sequence (DNA): TGTGCCAGCAGCTTGGACCACGGGGGGCTTGTGGTTCCTCGTGAAAAACTGTTTTTT. Amino acid sequence: CASSLDHGGLVVPREKLFF. Supplemented by reference TRBV5-8 and TRBJ1-4, the full variable domain reads EAGVTQSPTHLIKTRGQQATLRCSPISGHTSVYWYQQALGLGLQFLLWYDEGEERNRGNFPPRFSGRQFPNYSSELNVNALELEDSALYLCASSLDHGGLVVPREKLFFGSGTQLSVL.

The chain uses TRBV5-1 and TRBJ2-7; a weak D match, TRBD1 (6 bases). Per germline, CDR1 SGHRS and CDR2 YFSETQ. Trimming shortened V by 4 bases and J by 7 bases, and 21 bases separated the two germline ends. CDR3 length: 15 amino acids. As DNA, the CDR3 is TGCGCCAGCAGCATATCCGGGACACCCTCTGAAGAGCAGTACTTC. Translating it yields CASSISGTPSEEQYF.

This rearrangement joins TRBV19 to TRBJ1-2; D uncertain. With 7 bases removed from V and 4 bases from J, the gap between germline ends came to 16 bases. The length of the CDR3 is 14 residues. CDR1 and CDR2 from the germline V gene are LNHDA and SQIVND (reference sequence). The CDR3 protein is CASTSRGKSYGYTF. The CDR3 nucleotides are TGTGCCAGTACTTCGAGAGGAAAGAGCTATGGCTACACCTTC.

This sequence joins TRBV5-6 and TRBJ2-7; TRBD2 matches at 9 bases. Germline loops: CDR1 SGHDT, CDR2 YYEEEE. The CDR3 extends over 16 amino acids. Germline trimming cut 2 bases from V and 2 bases from J; bases unmatched to any gene: 8. The CDR3 sequence: CASSFAAGGMTYEQYF. The CDR3, as DNA: TGTGCCAGCAGCTTTGCGGCGGGAGGGATGACCTACGAGCAGTACTTC.

This rearrangement joins TRBV4-1 to TRBJ2-3; TRBD2 matches 10 bases. The germline CDR1 and CDR2 sequences are MGHRA and YSYEKL. The CDR3 length is 16 residues. V gave up 4 bases and J gave up 3 bases; unmatched junction bases: 7. The CDR3 protein is CASSLQGTSATDTQYF. DNA of the CDR3: TGCGCCAGCAGCCTACAGGGGACTAGCGCTACAGATACGCAGTATTTT.

This clone appeared a single time. The chain links TRBV4-2 to TRBJ1-5; tentative D call: TRBD1 (5 bases). This CDR3 is 13 amino acids long. V was trimmed by 1 base and J by 7 bases, leaving 8 bases between them. Germline V gene lookup returns CDR1 LGHNA and CDR2 YNFKEQ. CDR3 protein: CASSQGQLQPQHF. CDR3 DNA sequence: TGTGCCAGCAGCCAAGGACAGTTACAGCCCCAGCATTTT.

V and J are TRBV12-3 or TRBV12-4 and TRBJ1-2; 7 positions match TRBD1. There are 13 residues in the CDR3. V gave up 5 bases and J gave up 4 bases; unmatched junction bases: 4. The CDR3 DNA follows: TGTGCCAGCAGTCCGACAGGGAGCTATGGCTACACCTTC. Encoded protein: CASSPTGSYGYTF.

This rearrangement joins TRBV4-1 to TRBJ1-5, with 7 bases matching TRBD1. Trimming at V came to 3 bases and at J to 7 bases, leaving 9 bases not matched to a gene. This CDR3 is 15 amino acids long. Germline CDR1 MGHRA, CDR2 YSYEKL. CDR3 nucleotide sequence: TGCGCCAGCAGCCAGGGGCAACAGGGGAGCCAGCCCCAGCATTTT. This codes for CASSQGQQGSQPQHF.